This is a list of T cell receptor beta chains from one sample in a study of blood T cell repertoires in COVID-19. TCRdb's table, derived via immunoSEQ multiplex PCR, lists solely in-frame clones and lacks some. The repertoire holds 350,000 to 450,000 clones, with 90% to 95% as singletons. Sequenced sample: PBMCs or T cells enriched from blood (not recorded which). The receptors here all came from a woman in her thirties or forties who had been exposed to COVID-19. Both conserved end residues are part of each CDR3. The D gene is left open where the match is weak. Clone sizes are given selectively: once, few, many, or a class where the clone is expanded.

v_call,d_call,clone_size,j_call,cdr3_nt,cdr3_aa
TRBV29-1,-,-,TRBJ1-2,TGCAGCGTTGGGGGCGGCCGAGGGGAGGGCGGCTACACCTTC,CSVGGGRGEGGYTF
TRBV15,-,once,TRBJ1-4,TGTGCCACCAGCAGAGAAGTCGTACAGAACGAAGAAAAACTGTTTTTT,CATSREVVQNEEKLFF
TRBV30,-,-,TRBJ2-5,TGTGCCTGGAGTGGAGGGCGGGGAGAGACCCAGTACTTC,CAWSGGRGETQYF
TRBV11-2,-,-,TRBJ1-5,TGTGCCAGCAGCTTAGATGGGTTGGGCAGGCCTGGACAGCCCCAGCATTTT,CASSLDGLGRPGQPQHF
TRBV7-9,-,-,TRBJ2-7,TGTGCCAGCAGCTTAGCGGCAGGGGCCGAGCAGTACTTC,CASSLAAGAEQYF
TRBV24-1,TRBD1,-,TRBJ2-2,TGTGCCACCAGTGATTTGGGGACAGAAAACACCGGGGAGCTGTTTTTT,CATSDLGTENTGELFF
TRBV5-4,TRBD1,-,TRBJ2-7,TGTGCCAGCAGCGGACAGGGTCGGAGCTCCTACGAGCAGTACTTC,CASSGQGRSSYEQYF
TRBV19,TRBD1,-,TRBJ1-1,TGTGCCAGTACCATTTTAGGGGACAGGGGGGAAGCTTTCTTT,CASTILGDRGEAFF
TRBV18,TRBD1,-,TRBJ2-5,TGTGCCAGCTCATCAGGACAGGTCCCGAGGGAGACCCAGTACTTC,CASSSGQVPRETQYF
TRBV9,TRBD1,-,TRBJ1-2,TGTGCCAGCAGCGGCACGGGACAGGGGGGCAGAAATAACTATGGCTACACCTTC,CASSGTGQGGRNNYGYTF
TRBV7-3,TRBD2,few,TRBJ2-1,TGTGCCAGCAGAGCGGGAGAGGGTGAGCAGTTCTTC,CASRAGEGEQFF
TRBV12-5,TRBD2,-,TRBJ2-1,TGTGCTAGTGGTCTCCGACTAGCGGGGGTCGGTGAGCAGTTCTTC,CASGLRLAGVGEQFF
TRBV5-1,-,once,TRBJ2-2,TGCGCCAGCAGCCTAACGAACACCGGGGAGCTGTTTTTT,CASSLTNTGELFF
TRBV4-3,-,-,TRBJ2-1,TGCGCCAGCAGCCAAGATAGGGGCGGAGTTGGGGTACCCAATGAGCAGTTCTTC,CASSQDRGGVGVPNEQFF
TRBV19,-,few,TRBJ1-2,TGTGCCAGTAGTATAGACCTCGGCGGTGGCTACACCTTC,CASSIDLGGGYTF
TRBV27,-,-,TRBJ2-2,TGTGCCAGCAGTTTATCAGCGGAGTCCGGGGAGCTGTTTTTT,CASSLSAESGELFF
TRBV10-3,-,-,TRBJ1-3,TGTGCCATCTCCCCCGCGGGCGGAAACACCATATATTTT,CAISPAGGNTIYF
TRBV12-3/TRBV12-4,TRBD1,-,TRBJ2-4,TGTGCCAGCAGACCGACAGGGTCCGGCATTCAGTACTTC,CASRPTGSGIQYF
TRBV19,TRBD1,once,TRBJ1-1,TGTGCGAGTAGGGGCCGGACAGGGAACACTGAAGCTTTCTTT,CASRGRTGNTEAFF
TRBV7-2,-,-,TRBJ2-7,TGTGCCAGCAGCTTGTTAACTTACGAGCAGTACTTC,CASSLLTYEQYF
TRBV11-3,-,-,TRBJ1-6,TGTGCCAGCAGCTTAGACCCGGGAGACCCTGTTAATTCACCCCTCCACTTT,CASSLDPGDPVNSPLHF
TRBV7-8,-,-,TRBJ1-2,TGTGCCAGCAGCTTAGGGGCCCTTGCTAACTATGGCTACACCTTC,CASSLGALANYGYTF
TRBV4-3,-,-,TRBJ1-6,TGCGCCAGCAGCCGGGGAGATAATTCACCCCTCCACTTT,CASSRGDNSPLHF
TRBV2,TRBD1,-,TRBJ1-1,TGTGCCTGCACCGGGACAGGAACCATGAACACTGAAGCTTTCTTT,CACTGTGTMNTEAFF
TRBV28,-,many,TRBJ1-4,TGTGCCAGCAGTTTATACGCGGTGAGGCAGGGGAGTGAAAAACTGTTTTTT,CASSLYAVRQGSEKLFF
TRBV6-5,-,-,TRBJ1-4,TGTGCCAGCAGTAGGGGCGGGGATGAAAAACTGTTTTTT,CASSRGGDEKLFF
TRBV10-1,-,-,TRBJ2-1,TGCGCCAGCAGTGATTTATCAGGCCCAATTAATGAGCAGTTCTTC,CASSDLSGPINEQFF
TRBV10-1,TRBD1,-,TRBJ1-1,TGCGCCAGCACGGGACAGCTCGGCACTGAAGCTTTCTTT,CASTGQLGTEAFF
TRBV9,TRBD1,-,TRBJ1-4,TGTGCCAGCAGCGTAGGAGGACAGGGGTGGGAAAAACTGTTTTTT,CASSVGGQGWEKLFF
TRBV9,-,-,TRBJ1-6,TGTGCCAGCAGCGTAGACGATGGGAGGAATTCACCCCTCCACTTT,CASSVDDGRNSPLHF
TRBV7-2,-,-,TRBJ1-2,TGTGCCAGCAGCTCAAGTGGCACGTACTATGGCTACACCTTC,CASSSSGTYYGYTF
TRBV10-1,TRBD2,-,TRBJ2-3,TGCGCCAGCAGTGAGTCTTTTAATTGGGGACTAGCGGGAGAGGATCCTTCCACAGATACGCAGTATTTT,CASSESFNWGLAGEDPSTDTQYF
TRBV7-8,-,-,TRBJ2-3,TGTGCCAGCACCAACCCGACTAGGTTTTTGTTCGGCGCAGATACGCAGTATTTT,CASTNPTRFLFGADTQYF
TRBV11-3,TRBD2,-,TRBJ2-7,TGTGCCAGCAGCTCCGGGACTAGCCGCCACGAGCAGTACTTC,CASSSGTSRHEQYF
TRBV9,TRBD2,-,TRBJ2-3,TGTGCCAGCAGCGGCTCTAGCGGGAGGGCTGAAGATACGCAGTATTTT,CASSGSSGRAEDTQYF
TRBV9,TRBD2,-,TRBJ2-1,TGTGCCAGCAGCGTAGACCCGGGAGGGACCTACAATGAGCAGTTCTTC,CASSVDPGGTYNEQFF
TRBV18,-,-,TRBJ2-3,TGTGCCAGCTCCCCCGGCGGAGGGAGCCCCACAGATACGCAGTATTTT,CASSPGGGSPTDTQYF
TRBV10-1,-,-,TRBJ1-3,TGCGCCAGCAGTGACCGGGTAACTGGAAACACCATATATTTT,CASSDRVTGNTIYF
TRBV7-9,TRBD1,once,TRBJ1-4,TGTGCCAGCAGCCACGACAGGGGAAATGAAAAACTGTTTTTT,CASSHDRGNEKLFF
TRBV5-6,-,-,TRBJ1-6,TGTGCCAGCAGCTTCCGGGGACTGCCTAATTCACCCCTCCACTTT,CASSFRGLPNSPLHF
TRBV19,-,-,TRBJ1-3,TGTGCCAGTAGTACTGCGAAGGGGCCTGGAAACACCATATATTTT,CASSTAKGPGNTIYF
TRBV5-1,TRBD1,-,TRBJ2-5,TGCGCCAGCAGCCACTTCACTACAGGGGACCAAGAGACCCAGTACTTC,CASSHFTTGDQETQYF
TRBV19,TRBD1,-,TRBJ2-2,TGTGCCAGTAGCCCCTCGGACAGGGTCCCCACCGGGGAGCTGTTTTTT,CASSPSDRVPTGELFF
TRBV5-1,-,-,TRBJ1-2,TGCGCCAGCAGCTTGGCTTACCAGGGCCATGGCTACACCTTC,CASSLAYQGHGYTF
TRBV7-9,-,-,TRBJ2-1,TGTGCCAGCAGCTTGGGACTTGTCAATGAGCAGTTCTTC,CASSLGLVNEQFF
TRBV19,TRBD2,-,TRBJ2-7,TGTGCCAGTAGTATTTCCCTAGCGGGAGCCTACGAGCAGTACTTC,CASSISLAGAYEQYF
TRBV11-3,-,-,TRBJ2-7,TGTGCCAGCAGGGCCTCCTACGAGCAGTACTTC,CASRASYEQYF
TRBV7-9,-,-,TRBJ1-6,TGTGCCAGCAGCCGCCACAGGGTGTCACCCCTCCACTTT,CASSRHRVSPLHF
TRBV5-6,TRBD1,-,TRBJ1-3,TGTGCCAGCTTACAGGGGCCGTTCTCTGGAAACACCATATATTTT,CASLQGPFSGNTIYF
TRBV27,TRBD2,-,TRBJ2-6,TGTGCCAGCAGGACCTTGCTAGCGGGGGAAGGGGCCAACGTCCTGACTTTC,CASRTLLAGEGANVLTF
TRBV19,-,-,TRBJ1-1,TGTGCCAGTAGTATGGGGGGACGGATTAACACTGAAGCTTTCTTT,CASSMGGRINTEAFF
TRBV5-5,-,-,TRBJ2-7,TGTGCCAGCAGCTTGGCCGCGGGAAATACCTACGAGCAGTACTTC,CASSLAAGNTYEQYF
TRBV2,-,few,TRBJ2-4,TGTGCCAGCAGAAAAGACAGCTCCAAAAACATTCAGTACTTC,CASRKDSSKNIQYF
TRBV19,TRBD2,-,TRBJ2-1,TGTGCCAGTAGTATAGGGGCGGGGGGGCACAATGAGCAGTTCTTC,CASSIGAGGHNEQFF
TRBV2,-,-,TRBJ1-2,TGTGCCAGCAGTGAAACTACGGCAGCCTCCTATGGCTACACCTTC,CASSETTAASYGYTF
TRBV29-1,-,-,TRBJ1-1,TGCAGCGTTGTGGGGGGGGGATTAGCGCGATACACTGAAGCTTTCTTT,CSVVGGGLARYTEAFF
TRBV9,-,-,TRBJ1-4,TGTGCCAGCAGCGCCCCAGGGTTCACTAATGAAAAACTGTTTTTT,CASSAPGFTNEKLFF